These 16 T cell receptor beta chains originate from one sample sequenced in a study of blood T cell repertoires in COVID-19. The protocol was immunoSEQ multiplex PCR, while the TCRdb copy is restricted to in-frame clones and leaves out a portion. In the table there are 260,000 or so clones, around four fifths of which are singletons. The specimen sequenced was peripheral blood. Source of these receptors: an older man with acute or convalescent COVID-19.

V and J are TRBV7-9 and TRBJ2-7; D perhaps matches TRBD1 (6 bases). This CDR3 is 14 amino acids long. Trimming took 2 bases from V and 4 from J, leaving 12 bases between them. CDR1 SEHNR and CDR2 FQNEAQ come from the germline V gene (reference sequence). The CDR3 DNA sequence: TGTGCCAGCAGCTTATACGGGACAATATACGAGCAGTACTTC. Residues: CASSLYGTIYEQYF. Filled out from reference TRBV7-9 and TRBJ2-7, the complete variable domain reads DTGVSQNPRHKITKRGQNVTFRCDPISEHNRLYWYRQTLGQGPEFLTYFQNEAQLEKSRLLSDRFSAERPKGSFSTLEIQRTEQGDSAMYLCASSLYGTIYEQYFGPGTRLTVT.

CDR3 sequence: CASSQGNALSTDTQYF. CDR3 nucleotide sequence: TGTGCCAGCAGCCAAGGAAACGCGCTGAGCACAGATACGCAGTATTTT. V and J are TRBV3-1 (or the pseudogene TRBV3-2) and TRBJ2-3; D is undetermined. The CDR3 loop spans 16 amino acids. Germline CDR1 LGHDT, CDR2 YNNKEL (reference sequence). The V and J ends lost 1 base and 0 bases respectively, with 11 bases between them.

This clone has a handful of counts. The J gene is TRBJ2-7, the V gene TRBV3-1 (or the pseudogene TRBV3-2); tentatively, D is TRBD1 (6 bases). With 2 bases removed from V and 5 bases from J, the gap between germline ends came to 10 bases. This CDR3 is 13 amino acids long. CDR1 is LGHDT and CDR2 is YNNKEL in the germline V gene (reference sequence). The CDR3 DNA sequence: TGTGCCAGCAGCCAACTCTCAGGGGACGAGCAGTACTTC. This codes for CASSQLSGDEQYF.

This chain joins TRBV2 and TRBJ1-4, with no clear D. V lost 0 bases, J lost 5 bases, and 10 bases lay in between. Germline V gives CDR1 SNHLY, CDR2 FYNNEI. This CDR3 comprises 15 residues. This CDR3 is CASSEAFHSNEKLFF. CDR3 sequence (DNA): TGTGCCAGCAGTGAAGCTTTCCACTCGAATGAAAAACTGTTTTTT.

The rearrangement links TRBV7-3 to TRBJ2-5; the D gene is possibly TRBD2 (6 bases). Germline CDR1 reads SGHTA; CDR2 reads FQGTGA. The CDR3 covers 13 residues. Trimming took 2 bases from V and 4 from J, leaving 8 bases between them. For the CDR3, the DNA is TGTGCCAGCAGCTTAGGACTAAGAGAGACCCAGTACTTC. Translation gives CASSLGLRETQYF.

The rearrangement uses TRBV2 and TRBJ1-5; 8 bases map to TRBD1. The CDR3 consists of 14 residues. With V trimmed by 10 bases and J by 1 base, 6 bases remained unmatched. Germline V gene lookup returns CDR1 SNHLY and CDR2 FYNNEI. The CDR3 bases are TGTGCCACCGGACAGGGTGAGAGCAATCAGCCCCAGCATTTT. This sequence encodes CATGQGESNQPQHF.

This clone was picked up a small number of times. This chain joins TRBV30 and TRBJ2-1; TRBD2 matches 10 bases. V shed 7 bases and J 4 bases; nucleotides not matched to a gene: 10. The CDR3 runs 15 residues. Germline loops: CDR1 GTSNPN, CDR2 SVGIG (reference sequence). CDR3 sequence: CALRGSGRNYNEQFF. In DNA form, the CDR3 reads TGTGCCTTGAGGGGTAGCGGGAGGAATTACAATGAGCAGTTCTTC.

This clone was observed a handful of times. The chain carries TRBV29-1 and TRBJ1-1; unclear D gene. Trimming removed 7 bases from V and 10 bases from J, with 19 bases in between. CDR1 is SQVTM and CDR2 is ANQGSEA in the germline V gene. The CDR3 spans 12 residues. The CDR3: CSGRGTLVGAFF. CDR3 coding DNA: TGCAGCGGCCGAGGTACTTTAGTCGGAGCTTTCTTT.

The V and J genes are TRBV28 and TRBJ2-2; TRBD2 aligns across 10 bases. Germline loops: CDR1 MDHEN, CDR2 SYDVKM. V lost 8 bases to trimming and J lost 8 bases; unmatched junction nucleotides: 5. The CDR3 is made up of 13 amino acids. Here the CDR3 DNA reads TGTGCCAGCCATCTAGCGGGAGTTGGGGAGCTGTTTTTT. Encoded protein: CASHLAGVGELFF.

The V gene is TRBV2, the J gene TRBJ2-7; 11 bases fit TRBD1. The CDR3 consists of 13 residues. Germline V gene data show CDR1 as SNHLY and CDR2 as FYNNEI. The J segment lost 6 bases and the V segment lost 6 bases, leaving 4 bases of the junction unmatched. The DNA for the CDR3 is TGTGCCAGCAGCGGACAGGGGGCATCCGAGCAGTACTTC. Amino acids: CASSGQGASEQYF.

V and J are TRBV7-6 and TRBJ2-7; 7 nucleotides line up with TRBD2. Trimming removed 2 bases from V and 0 bases from J; junction bases left unmatched: 16. The CDR3 runs to 19 residues. Looked up from germline, CDR1 is SGHVS and CDR2 is FNYEAQ. In nucleotides, the CDR3 is TGTGCCAGCAGCTTACCCCTTGACCTTGCCGGGGGGAGCTCCTACGAGCAGTACTTC. It codes for CASSLPLDLAGGSSYEQYF.

The chain uses TRBV28 and TRBJ1-3; D gene unclear. Germline V CDR1 and CDR2: MDHEN, SYDVKM. V was shortened by 7 bases and J by 6 bases, with 13 bases between the two germline ends. This CDR3 is built from 13 residues. The DNA for the CDR3 is TGTGCCAGCAACGAGGGTTGGGAAAACACCATATATTTT. As protein: CASNEGWENTIYF.

This clone appeared a few times. The rearrangement links TRBV7-6 to TRBJ2-7; TRBD1 agrees at 8 bases. V dropped 1 base and J dropped 6; count of bases not matched to a gene: 5. CDR1 is SGHVS, CDR2 FNYEAQ, per germline. The CDR3 runs 14 residues. The CDR3 sequence is CASSLDDRGREQYF. CDR3 sequence (DNA): TGTGCCAGCAGCTTAGATGACAGGGGTCGCGAGCAGTACTTC. Variable domain in full (rest from reference TRBV7-6 and TRBJ2-7): GAGVSQSPRYKVTKRGQDVALRCDPISGHVSLYWYRQALGQGPEFLTYFNYEAQQDKSGLPNDRFSAERPEGSISTLTIQRTEQRDSAMYRCASSLDDRGREQYFGPGTRLTVT.

The rearrangement links TRBV28 to TRBJ1-4, with 9 bases identical to TRBD1. CDR1 and CDR2 from the germline V gene are MDHEN and SYDVKM. The CDR3 has 16 amino acids. J was trimmed by 7 bases and V by 7 bases; bases with no gene match: 13. For the CDR3, the DNA is TGTGCCAGCAATCTAGACAGGGGGGTCGCCGTTGAAAAACTGTTTTTT. Protein: CASNLDRGVAVEKLFF. Using reference TRBV28 and TRBJ1-4 for the parts outside the CDR3, the full variable domain is DVKVTQSSRYLVKRTGEKVFLECVQDMDHENMFWYRQDPGLGLRLIYFSYDVKMKEKGDIPEGYSVSREKKERFSLILESASTNQTSMYLCASNLDRGVAVEKLFFGSGTQLSVL.

V gene TRBV11-3 combines with J gene TRBJ2-7; 9 bases match TRBD1. V trimming: 4 bases; J trimming: 6 bases; junction bases outside the gene matches: 7. Germline V gene data show CDR1 as SGHNT and CDR2 as YENEEA. There are 14 residues in the CDR3. CDR3 residues: CASSSPGQGREQYF. The CDR3 nucleotides are TGTGCCAGCAGCTCTCCCGGACAGGGGCGCGAGCAGTACTTC.

The gene calls are TRBV5-1 and TRBJ1-2; D unresolved. Looked up from germline, CDR1 is SGHRS and CDR2 is YFSETQ. The CDR3 consists of 15 residues. Trimming took off 3 bases at V and 1 base at J, with 13 bases between the two ends. This chain's CDR3 is CASSSSEGDNYGYTF. In DNA, the CDR3 is TGCGCCAGCAGCTCCTCAGAGGGCGATAACTATGGCTACACCTTC.